The 8 T cell receptor beta chains below come from one sample, sequenced in a study of early T cells in non-severe SARS-CoV-2 infection. TCRdb re-analysed the 5' RACE reads in MiXCR, keeping a single row per CDR3 protein. The table includes 20,000 to 25,000 distinct CDR3 sequences, 4.8% detected once. The sequenced material came from whole blood. These receptors came from an adult who was a healthcare worker with PCR-confirmed SARS-CoV-2 infection or an uninfected control (not recorded which).

This clonotype was found many times. The chain couples TRBV7-7 to TRBJ2-1, with D possibly being TRBD2 (5 bases). The CDR3 has 13 amino acids. Germline V gene sequence: CDR1 SSHAT, CDR2 FNYEAQ (reference sequence). V lost 5 bases, J lost 5 bases, and 10 bases lay in between. The CDR3 DNA follows: TGTGCCAGCAGCCCGGGGAGCAACAATGAGCAGTTCTTC. This encodes CASSPGSNNEQFF.

The chain links TRBV3-1 to TRBJ2-5, with D hard to call. Germline V gene sequence: CDR1 LGHDT, CDR2 YNNKEL (reference sequence). This CDR3 has 11 amino acids. Trimming left V 3 bases short and J 6 bases short, with 5 bases between. In DNA form, the CDR3 reads TGTGCCAGCAGCCACCTGAAGACCCAGTACTTC. It yields the protein CASSHLKTQYF.

This clonotype has at least ten counts. Compared with germline, one end of the junction differs, possibly owing to a read error. The rearrangement joins TRBV29-1 to TRBJ1-1; D perhaps matches TRBD1 (5 bases). The CDR3 has 16 residues. CDR1 and CDR2 from the germline V gene are SQVTM and ANQGSEA. The CDR3 coding sequence is TGCAGCGTTCCCTCTGGAGGGGCGCTTGTGAAGACTGAAGCTTTCTTT. It encodes CSVPSGGALVKTEAFF. The full variable domain, rest sourced from reference TRBV29-1 and TRBJ1-1, is SAVISQKPSRDICQRGTSLTIQCQVDSQVTMMFWYRQQPGQSLTLIATANQGSEATYESGFVIDKFPISRPNLTFSTLTVSNMSPEDSSIYLCSVPSGGALVKTEAFFGQGTRLTVV.

This clonotype was seen at least ten times. CDR3: CASSYDSGRSYNEQFF. CDR3 sequence (DNA): TGCGCCAGCAGCTACGACAGCGGGAGGTCCTACAATGAGCAGTTCTTC. The chain recombines TRBV5-1 with TRBJ2-1; 9 nucleotides agree with TRBD2. Losses at the gene ends were 3 bases for V and 1 base for J; bases not matched to a gene: 5. Germline V gene data show CDR1 as SGHRS and CDR2 as YFSETQ. The CDR3 runs 16 residues.

The sample holds many counts of this clonotype. The chain joins TRBV18 to TRBJ2-7; the D gene is possibly TRBD2 (6 bases). This CDR3 spans 15 amino acids. V was shortened by 5 bases and J by 5 bases, with 19 bases between the two germline ends. Per the germline V gene, CDR1 is KGHSH and CDR2 is LQKENI. CDR3 residues: CASSDGSTRGDEQYF. CDR3 coding DNA: TGTGCCAGCTCAGACGGATCCACCCGCGGGGACGAGCAGTACTTC.

This clonotype was counted at least ten times. V is TRBV6-2 or TRBV6-3 and J is TRBJ1-5; 7 nucleotides match TRBD1. The CDR3 loop spans 15 amino acids. CDR1 MNHEY and CDR2 SVGEGT come from the germline V gene. The V and J ends lost 5 bases and 0 bases, in that order; junction bases with no gene match: 4. CDR3 loop: CASSGGQYSNQPQHF. In DNA form, the CDR3 reads TGTGCCAGCAGTGGGGGACAGTATAGCAATCAGCCCCAGCATTTT.

The sample holds a few counts of this clonotype. Written as DNA, the CDR3 is TGTGCCAGCAGCTCCTCCTGGGCCGGTGGCTACACCTTC. This codes for CASSSSWAGGYTF. The rearrangement links TRBV7-9 to TRBJ1-2; D ambiguous. The germline V gene encodes CDR1 SEHNR and CDR2 FQNEAQ (reference sequence). V was shortened by 4 bases and J by 7 bases, with 13 bases between the two germline ends. The CDR3 loop spans 13 amino acids.

In its sample, this clonotype was seen many times. Relative to the germline gene, one junction end is altered; a read error may explain this. The V gene is TRBV7-9, the J gene TRBJ1-1; tentative D call: TRBD1 (6 bases). In germline, CDR1 is SEHNR, CDR2 FQNEAQ (reference sequence). The CDR3 covers 15 residues. The DNA for the CDR3 is TGTGCCAGCAGCTCCACCTGGGACATGAAGACTGAAGCTTTCTTT. This gives the protein CASSSTWDMKTEAFF.